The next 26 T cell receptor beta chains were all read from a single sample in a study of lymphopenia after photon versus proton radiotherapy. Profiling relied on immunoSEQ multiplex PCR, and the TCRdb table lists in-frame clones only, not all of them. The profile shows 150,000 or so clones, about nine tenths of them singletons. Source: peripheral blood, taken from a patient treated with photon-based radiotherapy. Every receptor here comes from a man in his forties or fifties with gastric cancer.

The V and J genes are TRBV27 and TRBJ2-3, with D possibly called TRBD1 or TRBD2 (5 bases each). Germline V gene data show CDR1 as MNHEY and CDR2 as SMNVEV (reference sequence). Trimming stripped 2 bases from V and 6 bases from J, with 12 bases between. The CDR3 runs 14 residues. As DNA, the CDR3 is TGTGCCAGCAGTTTAAGGGACCCGCTGGATACGCAGTATTTT. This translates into CASSLRDPLDTQYF.

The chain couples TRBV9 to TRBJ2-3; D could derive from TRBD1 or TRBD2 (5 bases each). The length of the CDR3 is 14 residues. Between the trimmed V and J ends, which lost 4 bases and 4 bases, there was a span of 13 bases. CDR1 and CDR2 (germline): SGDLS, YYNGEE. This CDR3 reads CASSPRGVPDTQYF. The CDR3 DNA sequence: TGTGCCAGCAGCCCCCGGGGCGTCCCAGATACGCAGTATTTT.

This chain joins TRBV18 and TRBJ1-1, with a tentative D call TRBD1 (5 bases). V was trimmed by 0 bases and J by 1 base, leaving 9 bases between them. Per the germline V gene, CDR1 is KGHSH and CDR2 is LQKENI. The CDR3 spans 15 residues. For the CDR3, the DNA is TGTGCCAGCTCACCACCGCGGGGCCCGAACACTGAAGCTTTCTTT. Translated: CASSPPRGPNTEAFF.

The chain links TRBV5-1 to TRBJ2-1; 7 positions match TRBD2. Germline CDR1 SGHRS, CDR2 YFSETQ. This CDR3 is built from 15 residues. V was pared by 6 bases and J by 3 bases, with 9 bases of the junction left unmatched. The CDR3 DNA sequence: TGCGCCAGCACCCGGAATGGCGGGAGCTACAATGAGCAGTTCTTC. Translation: CASTRNGGSYNEQFF.

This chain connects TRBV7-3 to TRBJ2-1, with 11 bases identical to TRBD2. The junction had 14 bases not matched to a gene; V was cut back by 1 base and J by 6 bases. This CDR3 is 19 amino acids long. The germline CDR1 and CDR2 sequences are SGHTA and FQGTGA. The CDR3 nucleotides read TGTGCCAGCAGCTTAAGAGGGGAAATAGCGGGAGGGCCCTCCAATGAGCAGTTCTTC. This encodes CASSLRGEIAGGPSNEQFF.

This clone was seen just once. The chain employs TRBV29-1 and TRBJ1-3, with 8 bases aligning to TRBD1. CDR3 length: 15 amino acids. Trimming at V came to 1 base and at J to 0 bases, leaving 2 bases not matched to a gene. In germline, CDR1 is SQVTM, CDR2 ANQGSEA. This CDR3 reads CSVEGQGFSGNTIYF. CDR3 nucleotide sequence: TGCAGCGTTGAAGGACAGGGGTTCTCTGGAAACACCATATATTTT. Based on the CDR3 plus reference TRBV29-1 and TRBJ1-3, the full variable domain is SAVISQKPSRDICQRGTSLTIQCQVDSQVTMMFWYRQQPGQSLTLIATANQGSEATYESGFVIDKFPISRPNLTFSTLTVSNMSPEDSSIYLCSVEGQGFSGNTIYFGEGSWLTVV.

DNA for the CDR3: TGTGCCAGCAGCTTAGGTCCCGCCAGGGAACAAGAGACCCAGTACTTC. Amino acid sequence: CASSLGPAREQETQYF. The rearrangement joins TRBV7-6 to TRBJ2-5; TRBD1 is a possible D gene (5 bases). Trimming removed 1 base at V and 2 bases at J, with 14 bases between. Germline lookup yields CDR1 SGHVS and CDR2 FNYEAQ. The CDR3 loop spans 16 amino acids. Full variable domain (missing parts from reference TRBV7-6 and TRBJ2-5): GAGVSQSPRYKVTKRGQDVALRCDPISGHVSLYWYRQALGQGPEFLTYFNYEAQQDKSGLPNDRFSAERPEGSISTLTIQRTEQRDSAMYRCASSLGPAREQETQYFGPGTRLLVL.

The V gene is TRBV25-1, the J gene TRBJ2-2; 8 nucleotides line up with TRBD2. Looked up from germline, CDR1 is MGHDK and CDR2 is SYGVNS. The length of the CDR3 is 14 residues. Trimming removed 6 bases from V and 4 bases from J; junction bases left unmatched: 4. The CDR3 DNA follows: TGTGCCAGCAGAGGGGCGGGAGGCACCGGGGAGCTGTTTTTT. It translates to CASRGAGGTGELFF.

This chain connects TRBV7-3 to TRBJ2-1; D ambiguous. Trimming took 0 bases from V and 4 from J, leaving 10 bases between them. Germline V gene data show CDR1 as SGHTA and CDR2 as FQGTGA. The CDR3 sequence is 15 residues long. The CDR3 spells CASSLTGGPYNEQFF. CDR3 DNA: TGTGCCAGCAGCTTAACGGGTGGACCGTACAATGAGCAGTTCTTC.

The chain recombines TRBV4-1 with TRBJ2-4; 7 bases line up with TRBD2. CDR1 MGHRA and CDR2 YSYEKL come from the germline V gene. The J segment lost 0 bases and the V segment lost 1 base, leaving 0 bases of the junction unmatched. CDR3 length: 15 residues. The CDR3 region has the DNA TGCGCCAGCAGCCAAGTAGCGGGAGCCAAAAACATTCAGTACTTC. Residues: CASSQVAGAKNIQYF.

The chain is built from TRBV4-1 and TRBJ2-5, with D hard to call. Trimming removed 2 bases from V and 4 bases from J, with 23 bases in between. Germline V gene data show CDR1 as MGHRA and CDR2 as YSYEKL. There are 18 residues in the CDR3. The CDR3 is CASSQHRGLMEYGETQYF. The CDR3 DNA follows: TGCGCCAGCAGCCAACACAGAGGCCTAATGGAATATGGAGAGACCCAGTACTTC.

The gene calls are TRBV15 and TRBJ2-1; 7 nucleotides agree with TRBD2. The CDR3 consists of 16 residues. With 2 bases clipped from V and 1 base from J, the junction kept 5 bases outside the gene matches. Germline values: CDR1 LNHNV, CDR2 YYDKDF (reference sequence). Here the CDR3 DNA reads TGTGCCACCAGCAGATTTATAGCGGGTTCCTACAATGAGCAGTTCTTC. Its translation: CATSRFIAGSYNEQFF.

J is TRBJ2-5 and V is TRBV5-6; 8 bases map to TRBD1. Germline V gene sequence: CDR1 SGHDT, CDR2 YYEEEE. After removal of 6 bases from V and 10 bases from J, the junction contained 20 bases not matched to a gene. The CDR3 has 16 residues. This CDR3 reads CASTLLGQGQSRVQYF. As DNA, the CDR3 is TGTGCCAGCACCCTCTTAGGACAGGGACAGAGTCGGGTCCAGTACTTC.

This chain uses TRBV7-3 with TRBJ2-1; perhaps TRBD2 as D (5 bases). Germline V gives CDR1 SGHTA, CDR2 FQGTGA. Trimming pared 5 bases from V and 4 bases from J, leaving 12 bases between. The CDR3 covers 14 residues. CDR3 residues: CASSPTRGYNEQFF. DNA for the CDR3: TGTGCCAGCAGCCCAACTAGAGGGTACAATGAGCAGTTCTTC.

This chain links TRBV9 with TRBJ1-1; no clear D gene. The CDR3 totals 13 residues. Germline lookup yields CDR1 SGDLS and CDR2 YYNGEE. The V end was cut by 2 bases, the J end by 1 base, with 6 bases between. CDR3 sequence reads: CASSVRGNTEAFF. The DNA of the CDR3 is TGTGCCAGCAGCGTTCGGGGGAACACTGAAGCTTTCTTT.

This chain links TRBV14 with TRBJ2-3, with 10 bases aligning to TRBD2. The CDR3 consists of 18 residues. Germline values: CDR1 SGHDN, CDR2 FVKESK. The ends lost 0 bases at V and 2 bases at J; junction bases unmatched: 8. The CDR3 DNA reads TGTGCCAGCAGCCAAGAATCCCTAGCGGGAGCCCCCACAGATACGCAGTATTTT. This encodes CASSQESLAGAPTDTQYF.

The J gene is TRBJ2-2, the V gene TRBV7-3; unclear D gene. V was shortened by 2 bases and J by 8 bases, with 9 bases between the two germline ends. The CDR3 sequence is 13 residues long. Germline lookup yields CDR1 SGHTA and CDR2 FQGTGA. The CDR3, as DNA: TGTGCCAGCAGCTTAGAACGGACGGGGGAGCTGTTTTTT. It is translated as CASSLERTGELFF. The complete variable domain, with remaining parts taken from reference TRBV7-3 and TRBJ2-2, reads GAGVSQTPSNKVTEKGKYVELRCDPISGHTALYWYRQSLGQGPEFLIYFQGTGAADDSGLPNDRFFAVRPEGSVSTLKIQRTERGDSAVYLCASSLERTGELFFGEGSRLTVL.

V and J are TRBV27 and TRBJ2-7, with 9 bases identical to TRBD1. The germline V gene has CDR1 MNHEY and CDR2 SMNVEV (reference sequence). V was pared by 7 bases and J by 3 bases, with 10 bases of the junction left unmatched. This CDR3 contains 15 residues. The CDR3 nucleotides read TGTGCCAGCAAGGGGGCCGGGACAGGGAACTACGAGCAGTACTTC. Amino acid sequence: CASKGAGTGNYEQYF.

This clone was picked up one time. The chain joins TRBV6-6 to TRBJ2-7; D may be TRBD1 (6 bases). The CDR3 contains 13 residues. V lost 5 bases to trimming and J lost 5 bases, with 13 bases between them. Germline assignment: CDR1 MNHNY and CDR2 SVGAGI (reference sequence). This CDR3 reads CASSRTGNNEQYF. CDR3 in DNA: TGTGCCAGCAGTCGTACAGGGAACAACGAGCAGTACTTC.

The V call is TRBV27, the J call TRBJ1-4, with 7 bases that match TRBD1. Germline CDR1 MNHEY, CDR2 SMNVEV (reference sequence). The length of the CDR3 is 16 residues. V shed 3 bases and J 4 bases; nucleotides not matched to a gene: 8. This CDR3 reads CASSFGAGGFNEKLFF. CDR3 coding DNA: TGTGCCAGCAGTTTCGGGGCAGGGGGGTTTAATGAAAAACTGTTTTTT.

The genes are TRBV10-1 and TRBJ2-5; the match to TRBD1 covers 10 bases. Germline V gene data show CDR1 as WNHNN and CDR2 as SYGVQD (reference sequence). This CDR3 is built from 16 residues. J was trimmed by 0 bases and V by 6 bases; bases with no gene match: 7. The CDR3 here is CASRRGDRGYQETQYF. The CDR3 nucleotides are TGCGCCAGCAGGAGGGGGGACAGGGGTTACCAAGAGACCCAGTACTTC.

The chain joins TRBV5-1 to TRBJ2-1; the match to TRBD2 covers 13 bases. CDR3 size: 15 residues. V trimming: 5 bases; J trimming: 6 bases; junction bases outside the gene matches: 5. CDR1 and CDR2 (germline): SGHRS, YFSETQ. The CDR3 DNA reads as TGCGCCAGCAGGACAACTAGCGGGAGGGGCAATGAGCAGTTCTTC. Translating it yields CASRTTSGRGNEQFF.

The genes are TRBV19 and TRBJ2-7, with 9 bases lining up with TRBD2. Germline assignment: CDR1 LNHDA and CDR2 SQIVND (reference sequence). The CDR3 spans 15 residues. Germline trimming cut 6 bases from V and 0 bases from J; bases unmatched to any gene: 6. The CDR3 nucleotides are TGTGCCAGTAGCATTAGCGGGAGTAGCTCCTACGAGCAGTACTTC. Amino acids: CASSISGSSSYEQYF.

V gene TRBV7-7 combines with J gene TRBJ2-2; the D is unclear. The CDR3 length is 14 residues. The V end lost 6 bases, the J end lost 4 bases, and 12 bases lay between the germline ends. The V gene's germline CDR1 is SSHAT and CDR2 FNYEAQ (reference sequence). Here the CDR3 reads CASRPSWGTGELFF. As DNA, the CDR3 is TGTGCCAGCAGGCCGAGCTGGGGCACCGGGGAGCTGTTTTTT. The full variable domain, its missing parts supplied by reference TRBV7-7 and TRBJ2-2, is GAGVSQSPRYKVTKRGQDVTLRCDPISSHATLYWYQQALGQGPEFLTYFNYEAQPDKSGLPSDRFSAERPEGSISTLTIQRTEQRDSAMYRCASRPSWGTGELFFGEGSRLTVL.

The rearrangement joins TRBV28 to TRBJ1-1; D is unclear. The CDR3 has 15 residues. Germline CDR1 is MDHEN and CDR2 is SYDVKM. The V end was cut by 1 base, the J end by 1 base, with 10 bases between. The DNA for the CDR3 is TGTGCCAGCAGTTTATCAGTGAATAGGAACACTGAAGCTTTCTTT. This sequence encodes CASSLSVNRNTEAFF.

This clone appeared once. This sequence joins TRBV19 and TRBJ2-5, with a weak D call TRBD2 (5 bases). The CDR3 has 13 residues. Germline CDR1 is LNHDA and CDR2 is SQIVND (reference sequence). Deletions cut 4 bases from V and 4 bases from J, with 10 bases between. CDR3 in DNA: TGTGCCAGTAGTAAACCGGGATCAGAGACCCAGTACTTC. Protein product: CASSKPGSETQYF.